The rows below give T cell receptor beta chains drawn from one sample of a study of blood T cell repertoires in COVID-19. Using immunoSEQ multiplex PCR, the repertoire was profiled, and TCRdb retains in-frame clones only, with some absent. The data contain some 110,000 clones, roughly 90% of them singletons. The material sequenced was peripheral blood. These receptors all come from a human donor in a cohort sampled during active COVID-19. Each CDR3 is given with its conserved first and last residue. D genes are given only for firm matches. Clone size is not always given. Where it is, it says once, few, many or a class for expanded clones.

D gene	clone size	J gene	V gene	CDR3 protein	CDR3 DNA
.	.	TRBJ2-2	TRBV5-1	CASSGGRNTGELFF	TGCGCCAGCAGCGGGGGGAGAAACACCGGGGAGCTGTTTTTT
.	.	TRBJ2-3	TRBV5-1	CASSLGGLEDTQYF	TGCGCCAGCAGCTTGGGGGGGCTGGAAGATACGCAGTATTTT
TRBD1	once	TRBJ1-5	TRBV7-2	CASSLVGTGGNQPQHF	TGTGCCAGCAGCTTAGTAGGGACAGGGGGCAATCAGCCCCAGCATTTT
TRBD2	.	TRBJ2-2	TRBV24-1	CATSDPSGPRDTGELFF	TGTGCCACCAGTGACCCTAGCGGCCCTCGGGACACCGGGGAGCTGTTTTTT
.	.	TRBJ2-3	TRBV7-2	CASSLSGQSTDTQYF	TGTGCCAGCAGCTTAAGCGGACAGAGCACAGATACGCAGTATTTT
TRBD1	.	TRBJ1-2	TRBV4-1	CASSPGQGAYYGYTF	TGCGCCAGCAGCCCGGGACAGGGGGCTTACTATGGCTACACCTTC
.	once	TRBJ1-5	TRBV19	CASKSGSRGNQPQHF	TGTGCCAGTAAATCTGGTAGTAGGGGTAATCAGCCCCAGCATTTT
.	.	TRBJ2-1	TRBV6-4	CASSDTGSTYNEQFF	TGTGCCAGCAGTGACACAGGGTCAACCTACAATGAGCAGTTCTTC
TRBD2	.	TRBJ2-2	TRBV19	CASSITSGGTGELFF	TGTGCCAGCAGTATAACTAGCGGGGGCACCGGGGAGCTGTTTTTT
.	.	TRBJ2-7	TRBV6-2/TRBV6-3	CASSYSTPYEQYF	TGTGCCAGCAGTTACTCGACACCCTACGAGCAGTACTTC
.	once	TRBJ2-3	TRBV19	CASSIDRPGKMADTQYF	TGTGCCAGTAGTATAGATCGGCCAGGGAAGATGGCAGATACGCAGTATTTT
.	.	TRBJ2-7	TRBV5-5	CASSSKYEQYF	TGTGCCAGCAGCTCCAAATACGAGCAGTACTTC
TRBD2	.	TRBJ2-3	TRBV11-2	CASRSPGREKTDTQYF	TGTGCCAGCAGATCCCCGGGGCGGGAGAAGACAGATACGCAGTATTTT
TRBD2	.	TRBJ2-5	TRBV28	CASSLGWDGGETQYF	TGTGCCAGCAGTTTAGGCTGGGACGGGGGGGAGACCCAGTACTTC
.	.	TRBJ2-2	TRBV5-6	CASSLATAAITGELFF	TGTGCCAGCAGCTTGGCCACTGCGGCGATCACCGGGGAGCTGTTTTTT
.	.	TRBJ2-7	TRBV7-9	CASSYSSYEQYF	TGTGCCAGCAGCTATAGCTCCTACGAGCAGTACTTC
TRBD1	.	TRBJ2-3	TRBV28	CASSLTRDRVSDTQYF	TGTGCCAGCAGCCTGACCCGGGACAGGGTTTCAGATACGCAGTATTTT
.	.	TRBJ2-5	TRBV5-1	CASSLTSTGETQYF	TGCGCCAGCAGCTTAACTAGTACCGGAGAGACCCAGTACTTC
.	.	TRBJ2-3	TRBV6-2/TRBV6-3	CASSYSGQRLTSTDTQYF	TGTGCCAGCAGTTACTCGGGGCAGAGGCTGACTAGCACAGATACGCAGTATTTT
TRBD1	.	TRBJ1-1	TRBV5-6	CASSPGTVVNTEAFF	TGTGCCAGCAGCCCGGGGACAGTAGTGAACACTGAAGCTTTCTTT
TRBD1	.	TRBJ2-7	TRBV4-1	CASSQNRQGSYEQYF	TGCGCCAGCAGCCAAAACAGACAGGGGTCCTACGAGCAGTACTTC
TRBD2	.	TRBJ2-3	TRBV5-6	CASSLVRGSTDTQYF	TGTGCCAGCAGCTTGGTGCGGGGGAGCACAGATACGCAGTATTTT
.	once	TRBJ1-1	TRBV21-1	CASSKEWSTEAFF	TGTGCCAGCAGCAAAGAGTGGAGCACTGAAGCTTTCTTT
.	once	TRBJ1-1	TRBV10-3	CAIRGDRMNTEAFF	TGTGCCATCAGGGGCGACAGGATGAACACTGAAGCTTTCTTT
.	.	TRBJ1-1	TRBV6-2/TRBV6-3	CASSYSYINRKDYLNTEAFF	TGTGCCAGCAGTTACTCTTATATTAACAGAAAAGATTATTTGAACACTGAAGCTTTCTTT
.	.	TRBJ1-2	TRBV9	CASSSPGEVPNYGYTF	TGTGCCAGCAGCTCCCCCGGAGAAGTTCCTAACTATGGCTACACCTTC
.	.	TRBJ2-7	TRBV5-6	CASSLSPGTHEQYF	TGTGCCAGCAGCTTGTCCCCAGGAACCCACGAGCAGTACTTC
TRBD1	.	TRBJ2-2	TRBV4-3	CASSQDNTGGLNGELFF	TGCGCCAGCAGCCAAGATAACACAGGGGGCTTGAACGGGGAGCTGTTTTTT
.	.	TRBJ2-7	TRBV11-2	CASSVTGFETYEQYF	TGTGCCAGCAGCGTTACAGGGTTTGAAACCTACGAGCAGTACTTC
TRBD2	once	TRBJ2-1	TRBV9	CASSEHPTAGVPGGEQFF	TGTGCCAGCAGCGAACACCCTACGGCGGGAGTTCCTGGGGGTGAGCAGTTCTTC
.	.	TRBJ1-3	TRBV7-9	CASSLAFSGNTIYF	TGTGCCAGCAGCTTAGCCTTCTCCGGAAACACCATATATTTT
TRBD2	.	TRBJ2-2	TRBV13	CASSSQNPLAGGINTGELFF	TGTGCCAGCAGCTCCCAAAACCCTCTAGCGGGGGGCATTAACACCGGGGAGCTGTTTTTT
.	.	TRBJ1-1	TRBV10-2	CASQAGGKSTEAFF	TGCGCCAGCCAAGCCGGGGGTAAAAGCACTGAAGCTTTCTTT
.	.	TRBJ2-3	TRBV6-5	CASSYLGTSTDTQYF	TGTGCCAGCAGTTACCTGGGGACTAGCACAGATACGCAGTATTTT
TRBD1	.	TRBJ2-1	TRBV2	CASRPGQANNEQFF	TGTGCCAGCAGGCCGGGACAGGCTAACAATGAGCAGTTCTTC
TRBD1	.	TRBJ2-1	TRBV24-1	CATSRPGQGTFF	TGTGCCACCAGTAGACCGGGACAGGGGACTTTCTTC
TRBD1	.	TRBJ1-2	TRBV27	CASSFQYRGGYGYTF	TGTGCCAGCAGTTTCCAATACAGGGGGGGTTATGGCTACACCTTC
.	.	TRBJ1-5	TRBV10-2	CASSLVQGNQPQHF	TGCGCCAGCAGTCTCGTTCAGGGCAATCAGCCCCAGCATTTT
.	.	TRBJ1-4	TRBV3-1/TRBV3-2	CASSQGRSGKLFF	TGTGCCAGCAGCCAGGGCAGGTCAGGGAAACTGTTTTTT
.	.	TRBJ2-2	TRBV6-5	CASSYTPGFSTGELFF	TGTGCCAGCAGTTACACTCCGGGATTCTCCACCGGGGAGCTGTTTTTT
TRBD1	.	TRBJ2-7	TRBV27	CASSLYGQGETEQYF	TGTGCCAGCAGTTTATACGGACAGGGGGAAACCGAGCAGTACTTC
.	.	TRBJ1-1	TRBV10-3	CAISGEPQNTEAFF	TGTGCCATCAGTGGAGAACCGCAGAACACTGAAGCTTTCTTT